This TCR beta chain was identified in a study of T cell changes during pregnancy in multiple sclerosis. This CDR3 is built from 13 residues. Germline V lookup: CDR1 SGHTA, CDR2 FQGNSA. V was clipped by 7 bases and J by 4 bases, with 10 bases between them. This clone was seen only once. Only in-frame clones appear in the TCRdb table, and some are missing; sequencing was by immunoSEQ multiplex PCR. The sample shows some 64,000 clones, about 90% of them seen only once. The sequenced sample was peripheral blood, obtained in the first trimester of pregnancy. This TCR came from a female donor with multiple sclerosis, enrolled in a pregnancy study. This chain links TRBV7-2 with TRBJ2-2; D not certain. The CDR3, as DNA: TGTGCCAGCACTCCAGGTCCCACCGGGGAGCTGTTTTTT. This encodes CASTPGPTGELFF. Together with reference TRBV7-2 and TRBJ2-2, the CDR3 gives the full variable domain: GAGVSQSPSNKVTEKGKDVELRCDPISGHTALYWYRQSLGQGLEFLIYFQGNSAPDKSGLPSDRFSAERTGGSVSTLTIQRTQQEDSAVYLCASTPGPTGELFFGEGSRLTVL.